The 22 T cell receptor beta chains below all came from one sample that was sequenced in a study of blood T cell repertoires in COVID-19. Method: immunoSEQ multiplex PCR; TCRdb's copy keeps in-frame clones and lacks some. The top ten clones hold around 10% of a sample with more than 200,000 clones, approximately 90% of them seen once. The sequencing input was peripheral blood. Receptors originate from a man aged 50 to 59 with COVID-19, enrolled during active disease.

This sequence joins TRBV7-2 and TRBJ2-7, with TRBD1 matching over 10 bases. Trimming cost V 6 bases and J 7 bases; bases outside gene matches: 12. Germline V CDR1 and CDR2: SGHTA, FQGNSA. This CDR3 has 15 amino acids. The CDR3 is CASSSGTGVVEEQYF. Here the CDR3 DNA reads TGTGCCAGCAGTTCCGGGACAGGGGTAGTGGAAGAGCAGTACTTC.

The genes are TRBV19 and TRBJ1-5; 10 nucleotides line up with TRBD1. CDR3 length: 16 amino acids. The junction had 5 bases not matched to a gene; V was cut back by 3 bases and J by 3 bases. Germline V gene lookup returns CDR1 LNHDA and CDR2 SQIVND (reference sequence). Here the CDR3 reads CASSIAGTGVNQPQHF. CDR3 nucleotide sequence: TGTGCCAGTAGTATCGCCGGGACAGGGGTCAATCAGCCCCAGCATTTT.

The gene calls are TRBV6-5 and TRBJ2-5, with 8 bases lining up with TRBD2. Per germline, CDR1 MNHEY and CDR2 SVGAGI. The CDR3 is made up of 14 amino acids. The trim removed 6 bases at V and 4 bases at J, leaving 7 bases unmatched. CDR3 region: CASRGSGGGETQYF. DNA for the CDR3: TGTGCCAGCAGGGGGAGCGGGGGTGGAGAGACCCAGTACTTC.

Here the CDR3 reads CASTSGRSYEQYF. The CDR3, as DNA: TGTGCCAGCACTAGCGGGAGGTCCTACGAGCAGTACTTC. J is TRBJ2-7 and V is TRBV6-5; 11 bases agree with TRBD2. J lost 1 base, V lost 7 bases, and 0 bases had no gene match. The CDR3 totals 13 residues. CDR1 and CDR2 (germline): MNHEY, SVGAGI.

As regards this clone: A much larger clone is a single base away; this may be a read error. Other DNA sequences within the sample encode an identical CDR3. This chain joins TRBV6-1 and TRBJ1-5; TRBD1 is a possible D gene (6 bases). The V end was cut by 3 bases, the J end by 3 bases, with 9 bases between. In germline, CDR1 is MNHNS, CDR2 SASEGT. The CDR3 loop spans 14 amino acids. CDR3: CASSEGANNQPQHF. CDR3 in DNA: TGTGCCAGCAGTGAGGGGGCGAACAATCAGCCCCAGCATTTT.

This chain connects TRBV28 to TRBJ1-5; 7 nucleotides line up with TRBD1. The germline gives CDR1 MDHEN, CDR2 SYDVKM. Trimming at V came to 6 bases and at J to 3 bases, leaving 5 bases not matched to a gene. The CDR3 is 14 residues long. The CDR3 here is CASSSDRDNQPQHF. CDR3 nucleotide sequence: TGTGCCAGCAGCTCTGACAGGGACAATCAGCCCCAGCATTTT.

This chain joins TRBV7-3 and TRBJ2-3; 7 positions match TRBD1. V was pared by 2 bases and J by 3 bases, with 5 bases of the junction left unmatched. This CDR3 is built from 15 residues. Germline values: CDR1 SGHTA, CDR2 FQGTGA. This CDR3 reads CASSLRQGRTDTQYF. The CDR3 nucleotides read TGTGCCAGCAGCTTACGACAGGGAAGGACAGATACGCAGTATTTT.

The J gene is TRBJ1-5, the V gene TRBV12-5; 9 bases line up with TRBD1. CDR3 length: 15 amino acids. Trimming removed 5 bases from V and 5 bases from J; junction bases left unmatched: 7. In germline, CDR1 is LGHNT, CDR2 FRNRAP. The CDR3 protein is CASGVRDRVDQPQHF. CDR3 DNA: TGTGCTAGTGGTGTACGGGACAGGGTCGATCAGCCCCAGCATTTT.

The chain has TRBV19 and TRBJ2-1, with TRBD1 identical over 9 bases. V was pared by 5 bases and J by 3 bases, with 11 bases of the junction left unmatched. Germline-derived CDR1 and CDR2 are LNHDA and SQIVND (reference sequence). The CDR3 has 17 residues. Here the CDR3 DNA reads TGTGCCAGTAGTGACCGCGCTGGGACAGGGATCTACAATGAGCAGTTCTTC. This codes for CASSDRAGTGIYNEQFF.

The rearrangement uses TRBV11-3 and TRBJ2-2; tentative D call: TRBD1 (6 bases). CDR3 length: 17 residues. V was shortened by 0 bases and J by 1 base, with 12 bases between the two germline ends. Germline V CDR1 and CDR2: SGHNT, YENEEA. CDR3 in amino acids: CASSLDPVRGNTGELFF. The CDR3 DNA is TGTGCCAGCAGCTTAGATCCAGTCAGGGGGAACACCGGGGAGCTGTTTTTT.

This clone appeared once. CDR3 sequence reads: CAISEPSRTYEQYF. Here the CDR3 DNA reads TGTGCCATCAGTGAGCCTAGTCGGACCTACGAGCAGTACTTC. The V and J genes are TRBV10-3 and TRBJ2-7; D remains ambiguous. CDR1 and CDR2 from the germline V gene are ENHRY and SYGVKD. There are 14 residues in the CDR3. Trimming removed 2 bases at V and 2 bases at J, with 10 bases between.

This clone was recorded once. V gene TRBV27 combines with J gene TRBJ2-1, with 7 bases fitting TRBD2. Germline lookup yields CDR1 MNHEY and CDR2 SMNVEV (reference sequence). There are 20 residues in the CDR3. V shed 1 base and J 0 bases; nucleotides not matched to a gene: 15. The CDR3 loop reads CASSLWRGTGGQSSYNEQFF. The CDR3 DNA sequence: TGTGCCAGCAGTTTATGGCGGGGTACGGGGGGTCAGAGCTCCTACAATGAGCAGTTCTTC.

The chain combines TRBV20-1 with TRBJ2-5, with D perhaps TRBD1 or TRBD2 (5 bases each). The CDR3 consists of 14 residues. CDR1 and CDR2 (germline): DFQATT, SNEGSKA (reference sequence). Between the trimmed V and J ends, which lost 3 bases and 2 bases, there was a span of 13 bases. This CDR3 reads CSASGGAAQETQYF. CDR3 in DNA: TGCAGTGCTAGTGGGGGAGCCGCACAAGAGACCCAGTACTTC.

This rearrangement joins TRBV29-1 to TRBJ1-1, with 9 bases aligning to TRBD1. Germline values: CDR1 SQVTM, CDR2 ANQGSEA. J gave up 1 base and V 3 bases, and 3 bases lay outside the gene matches. The CDR3 spans 14 residues. The CDR3 DNA sequence: TGCAGCGTTGACCGACAGGGGGGGAACACTGAAGCTTTCTTT. This translates into CSVDRQGGNTEAFF. Together with reference TRBV29-1 and TRBJ1-1, the CDR3 gives the full variable domain: SAVISQKPSRDICQRGTSLTIQCQVDSQVTMMFWYRQQPGQSLTLIATANQGSEATYESGFVIDKFPISRPNLTFSTLTVSNMSPEDSSIYLCSVDRQGGNTEAFFGQGTRLTVV.

V and J are TRBV12-3 or TRBV12-4 and TRBJ1-2; D may be TRBD1 (6 bases). This CDR3 has 13 residues. Trimming removed 2 bases from V and 4 bases from J, with 8 bases in between. In DNA form, the CDR3 reads TGTGCCAGCAGTTTACGGGACACCTATGGCTACACCTTC. As protein: CASSLRDTYGYTF.

The V call is TRBV28, the J call TRBJ1-1; 10 bases fit TRBD1. The junction had 3 bases not matched to a gene; V was cut back by 2 bases and J by 3 bases. This CDR3 region has 15 residues. Germline V gene data show CDR1 as MDHEN and CDR2 as SYDVKM. In DNA form, the CDR3 reads TGTGCCAGCAGTTTAGTCGGGACAGGGGACACTGAAGCTTTCTTT. Its translation is CASSLVGTGDTEAFF.

This rearrangement joins TRBV7-9 to TRBJ2-7; 9 bases map to TRBD1. The CDR3 runs 14 residues. The V gene end was trimmed by 5 bases and the J gene end by 6 bases; junction bases not matched to a gene: 8. Looked up from germline, CDR1 is SEHNR and CDR2 is FQNEAQ (reference sequence). CDR3 DNA sequence: TGTGCCAGCAGCCCTCGGACAGGGGCTGGCGAGCAGTACTTC. This gives the protein CASSPRTGAGEQYF.

This rearrangement joins TRBV19 to TRBJ1-2; D gene uncertain. The germline CDR1 and CDR2 sequences are LNHDA and SQIVND (reference sequence). The CDR3 contains 15 residues. Trimming removed 1 base at V and 5 bases at J, with 14 bases between. As DNA, the CDR3 is TGTGCCAGTAGTATAGGAGGGCAGCCTCTATATGGCTACACCTTC. Translation: CASSIGGQPLYGYTF.

V and J are TRBV5-1 and TRBJ1-6; 10 nucleotides agree with TRBD1. Germline V gene sequence: CDR1 SGHRS, CDR2 YFSETQ. The CDR3 sequence is 18 residues long. The V and J ends lost 3 bases and 3 bases, in that order; junction bases with no gene match: 9. As DNA, the CDR3 is TGCGCCAGCAGCTCTATAAGCGGGACAGGGGACTATAATTCACCCCTCCACTTT. Residues: CASSSISGTGDYNSPLHF.

J is TRBJ1-5 and V is TRBV28; 8 bases are shared with TRBD1. This CDR3 is built from 16 residues. CDR1 is MDHEN and CDR2 is SYDVKM in the germline V gene. J gave up 7 bases and V 3 bases, and 11 bases lay outside the gene matches. The CDR3 nucleotides read TGTGCCAGCAGTTTGCCCGACAGGGGAAATAGCCAGCCCCAGCATTTT. Translation gives CASSLPDRGNSQPQHF.

This chain uses TRBV18 with TRBJ1-1; 7 bases map to TRBD1. Looked up from germline, CDR1 is KGHSH and CDR2 is LQKENI. The CDR3 spans 14 residues. The V gene end was trimmed by 3 bases and the J gene end by 5 bases; junction bases not matched to a gene: 6. CDR3 amino acids: CASSPTGRITEAFF. DNA for the CDR3: TGTGCCAGCTCACCGACAGGGAGGATTACTGAAGCTTTCTTT.

The table lists this clone with a few counts. The J gene is TRBJ1-6, the V gene TRBV10-3; 8 bases agree with TRBD1. With 6 bases clipped from V and 7 bases from J, the junction kept 5 bases outside the gene matches. Germline CDR1 is ENHRY and CDR2 is SYGVKD. The CDR3 is 14 residues long. The DNA for the CDR3 is TGTGCCATCAGAGCACAGGGGGTAAATTCACCCCTCCACTTT. It is translated as CAIRAQGVNSPLHF.